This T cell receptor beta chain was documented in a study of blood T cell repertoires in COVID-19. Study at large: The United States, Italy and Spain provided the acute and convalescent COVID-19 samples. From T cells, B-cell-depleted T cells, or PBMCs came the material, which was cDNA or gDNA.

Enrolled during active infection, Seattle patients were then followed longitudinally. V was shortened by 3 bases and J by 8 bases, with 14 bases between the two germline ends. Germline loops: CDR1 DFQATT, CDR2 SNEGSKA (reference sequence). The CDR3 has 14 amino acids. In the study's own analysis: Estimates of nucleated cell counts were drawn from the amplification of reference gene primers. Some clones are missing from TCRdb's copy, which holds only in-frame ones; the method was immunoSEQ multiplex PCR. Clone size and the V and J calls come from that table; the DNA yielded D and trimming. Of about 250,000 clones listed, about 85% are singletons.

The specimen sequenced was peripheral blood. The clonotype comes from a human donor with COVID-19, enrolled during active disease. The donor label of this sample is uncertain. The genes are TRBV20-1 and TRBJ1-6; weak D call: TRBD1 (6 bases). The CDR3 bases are TGCAGTGCTAGTTGGGTAGGGGGTGATTCACCCCTCCACTTT. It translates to CSASWVGGDSPLHF.